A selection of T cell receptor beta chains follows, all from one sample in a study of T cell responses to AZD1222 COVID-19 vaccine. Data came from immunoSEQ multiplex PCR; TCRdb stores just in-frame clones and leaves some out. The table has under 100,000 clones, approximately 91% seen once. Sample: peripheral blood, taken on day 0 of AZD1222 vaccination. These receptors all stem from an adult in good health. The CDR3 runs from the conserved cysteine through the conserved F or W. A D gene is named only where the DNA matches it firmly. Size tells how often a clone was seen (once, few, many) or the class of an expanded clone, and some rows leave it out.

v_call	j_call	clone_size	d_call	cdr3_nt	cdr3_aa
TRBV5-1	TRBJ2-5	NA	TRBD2	TGCGCCAGCAGCTTTTTAGGGACTAGCGGGGAGACCCAGTACTTC	CASSFLGTSGETQYF
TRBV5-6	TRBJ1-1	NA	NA	TGTGCCAGCAGCTTGGCCAGGCGGCTGAACACTGAAGCTTTCTTT	CASSLARRLNTEAFF
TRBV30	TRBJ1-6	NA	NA	TGTGCCTGGAGGATGGGCCCCTCAAATTCACCCCTCCACTTT	CAWRMGPSNSPLHF
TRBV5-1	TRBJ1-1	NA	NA	TGCGCCAGCAGCATTCGGCAGGGATTCATAACTGAAGCTTTCTTT	CASSIRQGFITEAFF
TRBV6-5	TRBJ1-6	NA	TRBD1	TGTGCCAGCAGTCGCGGACAGGAGTCAAATTCACCCCTCCACTTT	CASSRGQESNSPLHF
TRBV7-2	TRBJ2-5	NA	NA	TGTGCCAGCAGCTTAGCGCGGCGAGAGACCCAGTACTTC	CASSLARRETQYF
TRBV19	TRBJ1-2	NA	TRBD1	TGTGCCAGCAAAACGGGACAGGGTGTCTATGGCTACACCTTC	CASKTGQGVYGYTF
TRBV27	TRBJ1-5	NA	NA	TGTGCCAGCCGCCGGGCAGGCCAAAATCAGCCCCAGCATTTT	CASRRAGQNQPQHF
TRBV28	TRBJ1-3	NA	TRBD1	TGTGCCAGCACCCCACAGGGGAAGGGAAACACCATATATTTT	CASTPQGKGNTIYF
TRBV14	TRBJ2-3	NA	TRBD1	TGTGCCAGCAGCCAAGCTGAAGGGACAGGGCAGTATTTT	CASSQAEGTGQYF
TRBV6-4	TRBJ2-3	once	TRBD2	TGTGCCAGCAGTGACTCGGTCTTAGTGGCGGGGGGAAAGGCTGGAGATACGCAGTATTTT	CASSDSVLVAGGKAGDTQYF
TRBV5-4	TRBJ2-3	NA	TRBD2	TGTGCCAGCAGCGGAGTTCTAGCGGGGGGGCCGGCAGATACGCAGTATTTT	CASSGVLAGGPADTQYF
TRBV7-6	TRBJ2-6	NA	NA	TGTGCCAGCAGCGTAGCTGGGAGCTCTGGGGCCAACGTCCTGACTTTC	CASSVAGSSGANVLTF
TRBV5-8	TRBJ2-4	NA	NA	TGTGCCAGCAGCCGGCAACACGGAGCCAAAAACATTCAGTACTTC	CASSRQHGAKNIQYF
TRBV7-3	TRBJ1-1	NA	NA	TGTGCCAGCAGCTTAATCGACAGAAACACTGAAGCTTTCTTT	CASSLIDRNTEAFF
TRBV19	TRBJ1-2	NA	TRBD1	TGTGCCAGTAGTCCATCCCGGGACAGGGGGAGCGGCTACACCTTC	CASSPSRDRGSGYTF
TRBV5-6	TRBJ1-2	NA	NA	TGTGCCAGCAGCCCCGAACCCATCTACTATGGCTACACCTTC	CASSPEPIYYGYTF
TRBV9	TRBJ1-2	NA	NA	TGTGCCAGCAGCGTAGAAATAGGACGAAACAACTATGGCTACACCTTC	CASSVEIGRNNYGYTF
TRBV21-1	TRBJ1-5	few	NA	TGTGCCAGCAGCAAAGCGAGGGGGGGCTACAATCAGCCCCAGCATTTT	CASSKARGGYNQPQHF
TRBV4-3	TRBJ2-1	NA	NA	TGCGCCAGCAGCCGGGCAGGAACCTACAATGAGCAGTTCTTC	CASSRAGTYNEQFF
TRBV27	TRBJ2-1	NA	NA	TGTGCCAGCAGTTTAAGAGGTTGGGAGCCCATCTCCTACAATGAGCAGTTCTTC	CASSLRGWEPISYNEQFF
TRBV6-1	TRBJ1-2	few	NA	TGTGCCAGCAGTGAAGCAGGGACGCATGGCTACACCTTC	CASSEAGTHGYTF
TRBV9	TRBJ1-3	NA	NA	TGTGCCAGCAGCGCAACAGGTGGAGGAAACACCATATATTTT	CASSATGGGNTIYF
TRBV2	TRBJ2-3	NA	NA	TGTGCCACCCGACAGGGCACAGATACGCAGTATTTT	CATRQGTDTQYF
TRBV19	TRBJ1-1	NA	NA	TGTGCCAGTAGCGCCCGGTTAGGGCAGCTGAACACTGAAGCTTTCTTT	CASSARLGQLNTEAFF
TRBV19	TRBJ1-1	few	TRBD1	TGTGCCAGTAGTCCCGGGACAGGGCACTATATATCTGAAGCTTTCTTT	CASSPGTGHYISEAFF
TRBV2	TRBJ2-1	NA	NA	TGTGCCAGCATGAGCGTTGGTTACAATGAGCAGTTCTTC	CASMSVGYNEQFF
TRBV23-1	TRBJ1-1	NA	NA	TGCGCCAGCACCTTAACGGGCATTGGCGCTGAAGCTTTCTTT	CASTLTGIGAEAFF
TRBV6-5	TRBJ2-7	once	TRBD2	TGTGCCAGCAGCTCCCGGGGGGGAGTGAACGAGCAGTACTTC	CASSSRGGVNEQYF
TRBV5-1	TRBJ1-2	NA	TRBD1	TGCGCCAGCAGCTTGGGAATAGGGGGCGACTATGGCTACACCTTC	CASSLGIGGDYGYTF
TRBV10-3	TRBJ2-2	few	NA	TGTGCCATCAGTGGGACACACACCGGGGAGCTGTTTTTT	CAISGTHTGELFF
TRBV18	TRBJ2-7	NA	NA	TGTGCCAGCTCACCACCAAATGTTCACGAGCAGTACTTC	CASSPPNVHEQYF
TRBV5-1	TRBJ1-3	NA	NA	TGCGCCAGCAGCTTGGCCCCGGGGCAGTCCGGAAACACCATATATTTT	CASSLAPGQSGNTIYF
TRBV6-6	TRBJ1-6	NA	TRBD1	TGTGCCAGCAGTAACGGACAGGGGGCGTCTAATTCACCCCTCCACTTT	CASSNGQGASNSPLHF
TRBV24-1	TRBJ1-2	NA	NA	TGTGCCACCAGTGTAGAAGGCCCTCCTTTTTATGGCTACACCTTC	CATSVEGPPFYGYTF
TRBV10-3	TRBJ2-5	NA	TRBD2	TGTGCCATCAGTGAGTCCCTAGCGGGGGGATCAGAGACCCAGTACTTC	CAISESLAGGSETQYF
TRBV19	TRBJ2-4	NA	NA	TGTGCCAGTAGGGGGACGGATCCTCCCTCTAAAAACATTCAGTACTTC	CASRGTDPPSKNIQYF
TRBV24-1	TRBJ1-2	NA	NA	TGTGCCACCAGTGTAGGGCAGTTTAACTATGGCTACACCTTC	CATSVGQFNYGYTF
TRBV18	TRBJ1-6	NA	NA	TGTGCCAGCTCACCACAACCGCCTAGCTCCTATAATTCACCCCTCCACTTT	CASSPQPPSSYNSPLHF
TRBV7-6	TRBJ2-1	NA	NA	TGTGCCAGCAGCTTGCGGGACAGAACCTACAATGAGCAGTTCTTC	CASSLRDRTYNEQFF